The entry below gives a single T cell receptor beta chain sequence along with its context. The antigen is undetermined. V gave up 4 bases and J gave up 1 base; unmatched junction bases: 8. CDR1 MNHEY and CDR2 SVGAGI come from the germline V gene. The length of the CDR3 is 16 residues. Libraries were prepared by immunoSEQ multiplex PCR; TCRdb keeps only in-frame clonotypes and omits some of them. The data show roughly 120,000 clones, approximately 80% seen once. This record belongs to a study of radiotherapy plus CTLA-4 blockade in lung cancer. The wider study: Roughly 17% of patients responded objectively, and roughly 31% achieved disease control.

Findings and caveats of the study: Radiotherapy with ipilimumab was followed by blood expansion of tumor-derived clones. Response, reportedly, was best predicted by interferon-beta along with early blood T cell clone dynamics.

The sequenced sample was peripheral blood, obtained from a patient treated with radiotherapy plus ipilimumab. J is TRBJ2-7 and V is TRBV6-5; TRBD2 matches at 9 bases. This clonotype was obtained from a human donor with non-small cell lung cancer who had a partial response to radiotherapy plus ipilimumab. CDR3 sequence: CASSSYRLADSYEQYF. For the CDR3, the DNA is TGTGCCAGCAGTTCTTATAGACTAGCGGATTCCTACGAGCAGTACTTC.